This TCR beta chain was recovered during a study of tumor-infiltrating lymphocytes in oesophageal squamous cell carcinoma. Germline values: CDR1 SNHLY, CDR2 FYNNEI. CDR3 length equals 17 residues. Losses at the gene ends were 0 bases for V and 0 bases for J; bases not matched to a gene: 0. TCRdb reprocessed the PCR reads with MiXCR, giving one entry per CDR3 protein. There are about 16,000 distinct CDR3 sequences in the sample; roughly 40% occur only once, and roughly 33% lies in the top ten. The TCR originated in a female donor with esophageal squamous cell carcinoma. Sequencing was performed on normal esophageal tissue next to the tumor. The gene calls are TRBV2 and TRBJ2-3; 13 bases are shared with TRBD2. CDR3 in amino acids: CASSEAGLAGSTDTQYF. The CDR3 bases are TGTGCCAGCAGTGAAGCGGGACTAGCGGGGAGCACAGATACGCAGTATTTT.